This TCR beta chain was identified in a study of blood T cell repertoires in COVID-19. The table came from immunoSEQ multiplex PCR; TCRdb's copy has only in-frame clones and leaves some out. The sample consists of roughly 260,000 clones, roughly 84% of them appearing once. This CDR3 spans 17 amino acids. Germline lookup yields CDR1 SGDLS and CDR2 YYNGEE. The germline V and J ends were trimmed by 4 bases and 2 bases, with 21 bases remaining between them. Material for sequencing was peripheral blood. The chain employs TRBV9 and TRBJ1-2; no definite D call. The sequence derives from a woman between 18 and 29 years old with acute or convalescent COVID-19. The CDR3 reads CASSLTPGGALNYGYTF. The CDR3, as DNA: TGTGCCAGCAGCTTGACTCCCGGTGGAGCGTTAAACTATGGCTACACCTTC. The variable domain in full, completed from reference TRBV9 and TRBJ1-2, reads DSGVTQTPKHLITATGQRVTLRCSPRSGDLSVYWYQQSLDQGLQFLIQYYNGEERAKGNILERFSAQQFPDLHSELNLSSLELGDSALYFCASSLTPGGALNYGYTFGSGTRLTVV.